A single sample gave rise to the 4 T cell receptor beta chains below, sequenced in a study of a mutant IDH1 vaccine in newly diagnosed glioma. These receptors are not linked to any known antigen. Time point meaning: week 35, safety follow-up. What each vaccine dose contained was 300 ug of mutant IDH1 20-mer peptide, accompanied by topical imiquimod. Profiling relied on immunoSEQ multiplex PCR, and the TCRdb table lists in-frame clones only, not all of them. This sample has some 66,000 clones, with around 80% found just once. The sequencing used PBMCs, collected from a glioma patient whose treatment included an IDH1 peptide vaccine. Receptors were obtained from a man aged 25-45 years with glioma.

The chain uses TRBV11-2 and TRBJ2-7, with D possibly being TRBD1 or TRBD2 (5 bases each). The germline gives CDR1 SGHAT, CDR2 FQNNGV. The germline V and J ends were trimmed by 4 bases and 0 bases, with 16 bases remaining between them. This CDR3 has 16 residues. CDR3 nucleotides: TGTGCCAGCAGCTGGAGCGCCGGGACCGGCTCCTACGAGCAGTACTTC. It specifies CASSWSAGTGSYEQYF.

This clone showed up just a few times. The V gene is TRBV18, the J gene TRBJ1-4; a weak D match, TRBD1 (5 bases). This CDR3 is 16 amino acids long. Germline V CDR1 and CDR2: KGHSH, LQKENI. The V gene lost 3 bases and the J gene lost 3 bases, with 14 bases spanning the gap. CDR3 region: CASSPGLGTANEKLFF. Written as DNA, the CDR3 is TGTGCCAGCTCACCGGGACTGGGGACGGCTAATGAAAAACTGTTTTTT.

The chain uses TRBV30 and TRBJ1-6; perhaps TRBD1 as D (6 bases). Deletions cut 7 bases from V and 5 bases from J, with 18 bases between. Germline-derived CDR1 and CDR2 are GTSNPN and SVGIG (reference sequence). This CDR3 is 15 amino acids long. CDR3 nucleotides: TGTGCCTTTAGTCGGCAGGGGATGAATAATTCACCCCTCCACTTT. This encodes CAFSRQGMNNSPLHF.

The chain couples TRBV15 to TRBJ1-1; TRBD1 matches 7 bases. V lost 8 bases to trimming and J lost 6 bases; unmatched junction nucleotides: 3. Germline values: CDR1 LNHNV, CDR2 YYDKDF (reference sequence). CDR3 length: 11 residues. The DNA of the CDR3 is TGTGCCACCGGAACAGGGGCTGAAGCTTTCTTT. This encodes CATGTGAEAFF.